This T cell receptor (beta chain) was retrieved from a study of human CD4 T cells and Enterobacteriaceae (dated by TCRdb to about 2020). Summary of the overall study and its limitations: Ex vivo, broadly cross-reactive clonotypes appeared more expanded than specific ones, with about 55% of the 19 and about two thirds of the roughly 34 in the top 5%. Reactivity of ex vivo clonotypes was inferred only by matching nucleotide sequences to CFSE-low cultures from the same donors.

The germline V gene (reference sequence) provides CDR1 PRHDT and CDR2 FYEKMQ. From its cysteine to its phenylalanine, the CDR3 spans 15 amino acids. Just the 45-base CDR3 DNA is kept, in frame starting at base 1. V was cut back by 4 bases and J by 2 bases, leaving a gap of 12 bases between them. Deep-level sequencing was performed on ex vivo total memory CD4+ samples, with a detection sensitivity of one cell in 200,000. Genomic DNA was extracted from cell pellets with the QIAamp DNA Micro Kit, and its quantity and purity were checked by spectrophotometry. The immunoSEQ multiplex PCR assay was used to amplify TCR Vbeta CDR3 regions. Amplicons were sequenced on the Illumina HiSeq platform. The retrieved sequences were 87 nucleotides long and included the CDR3 region. In the source study's methods: Each unique productive TCR Vbeta nucleotide sequence counted as a clonotype and was quantified by productive template frequency from ImmunoSEQ Analyzer V3.0. Expanded clonotypes were defined by a threshold at the top 5th percentile of each frequency-ranked repertoire. Repertoire overlap was calculated as Chao-Jaccard with the R package fossil and was visualized by nonmetric multidimensional scaling with the R package MASS. TCRdb limited this immuneACCESS table to in-frame rearrangements with V and J called. A share of clones is missing; checked studies link under half to unresolved V genes, and the rest is unexplained. Clonal size and the V and J genes are those of that table, whereas D and trimming came from the DNA. This sample lists tens of thousands of clones; more than 80% were detected once. The top ten clones comprise around 0.96% of the sample.

On a FACSAria III, memory CD4+ T cells were FACS-sorted to over 98% purity, defined as all CD4+ cells except CD45RA+CCR7+CD95- naive cells. Blood from healthy donors came from blood donation centers in Switzerland. Total CD4+ T cells and monocytes were enriched by positive selection with CD4 and CD14 magnetic microbeads. CD8+, CD14+, CD16+, CD56+, CD19+ and CD25-bright cells were excluded prior to sorting. To assess in vivo expansion of bacteria-reactive clonotypes, total memory CD4+ T cells from a couple of blood donors were sequenced directly ex vivo. Peripheral blood mononuclear cells were isolated from donor blood using Ficoll-Paque Plus. A note on this clone: Its antigen remains unidentified. Nothing much larger sits one base from this clone, and base qualities are not available.

The sequence derives from a human donor in good health. The sequencing input was memory CD4+ T cells from blood. The cell subset or site label on this specimen signifies: total memory CD4 T cells sorted directly ex vivo, unstimulated. The chain joins TRBV13 to TRBJ1-3, with the D gene call left open. The nucleotide sequence is TGTGCCAGCAGCTCACGTAGGACGGCTGGAAACACCATATATTTT. This sequence encodes CASSSRRTAGNTIYF.